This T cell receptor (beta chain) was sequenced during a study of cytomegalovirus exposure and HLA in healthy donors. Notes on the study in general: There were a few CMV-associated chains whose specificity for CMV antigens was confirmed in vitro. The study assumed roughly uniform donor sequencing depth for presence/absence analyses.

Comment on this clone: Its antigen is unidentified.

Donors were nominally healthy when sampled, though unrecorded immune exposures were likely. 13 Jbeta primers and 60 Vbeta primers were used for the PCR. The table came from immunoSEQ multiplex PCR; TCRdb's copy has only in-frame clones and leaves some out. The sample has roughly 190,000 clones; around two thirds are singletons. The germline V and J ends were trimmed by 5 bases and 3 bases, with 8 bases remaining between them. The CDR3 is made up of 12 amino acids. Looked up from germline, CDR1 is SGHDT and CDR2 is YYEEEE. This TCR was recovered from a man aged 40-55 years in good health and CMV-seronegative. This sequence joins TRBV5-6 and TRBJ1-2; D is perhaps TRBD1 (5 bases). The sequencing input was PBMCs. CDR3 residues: CASRDSHYGYTF. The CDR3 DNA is TGTGCCAGCAGAGACAGTCACTATGGCTACACCTTC.